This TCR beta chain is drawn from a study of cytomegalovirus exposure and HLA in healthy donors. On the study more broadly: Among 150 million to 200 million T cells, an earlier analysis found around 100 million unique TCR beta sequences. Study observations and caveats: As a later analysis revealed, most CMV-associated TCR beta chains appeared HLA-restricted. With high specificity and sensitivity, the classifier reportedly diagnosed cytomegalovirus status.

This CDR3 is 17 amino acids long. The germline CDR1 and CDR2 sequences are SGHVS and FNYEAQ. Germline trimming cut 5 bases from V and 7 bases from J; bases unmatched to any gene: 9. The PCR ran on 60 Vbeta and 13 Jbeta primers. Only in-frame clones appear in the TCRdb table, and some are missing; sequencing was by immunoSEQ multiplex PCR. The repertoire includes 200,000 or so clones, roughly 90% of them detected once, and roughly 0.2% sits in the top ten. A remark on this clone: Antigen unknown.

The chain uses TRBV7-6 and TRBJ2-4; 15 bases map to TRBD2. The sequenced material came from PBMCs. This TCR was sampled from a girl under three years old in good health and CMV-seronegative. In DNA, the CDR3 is TGTGCCAGCAGCCCAGGACTAGCGGGGGGGGGCCCGAACATTCAGTACTTC. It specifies CASSPGLAGGGPNIQYF.